Below, one TCR beta chain is given with its context. The antigen is not known. This entry comes from a study of monozygotic twins with inflammatory bowel disease. The study's findings and limits: It was not supported that a single strong signal or clonotype was associated with IBD. Healthy co-twins showed greater TCRbeta diversity (inverse Simpson) than IBD patients.

In eight separate reactions per sample, cDNA was generated. TCRdb re-called the 5' RACE reads and catalogs CDR3 proteins one per entry, DNA excluded. Recorded for this sample: some 300,000 distinct CDR3 sequences. The receptor was isolated from a human donor with ulcerative colitis or Crohn's disease, or a healthy co-twin of an affected twin (not recorded which). Sample: blood.

CDR3 region: CASSRDNVNTGELFF. The rearrangement uses TRBV12-3 or TRBV12-4 and TRBJ2-2; TCRdb outputs TRBD1, but without DNA this stays unchecked. There are 15 residues in the CDR3.